These 14 T cell receptor beta chains came from one sample sequenced in a study of blood T cell repertoires in COVID-19. Here immunoSEQ multiplex PCR was the method, and the copy in TCRdb shows in-frame clones only, minus some. Among 250,000 to 350,000 clones listed, approximately 90% were seen once. Specimen: peripheral blood. The receptors were sampled from a woman in her 30s with active or convalescent COVID-19.

This clone was detected once. This sequence joins TRBV5-8 and TRBJ2-3, with 11 positions matching TRBD2. The junction had 0 bases not matched to a gene; V was cut back by 0 bases and J by 0 bases. CDR1 and CDR2 from the germline V gene are SGHTS and YDEGEE. The CDR3 is made up of 16 amino acids. DNA for the CDR3: TGTGCCAGCAGCTTGGGACTAGCGGGGAGCACAGATACGCAGTATTTT. Translated, it gives CASSLGLAGSTDTQYF.

This clone was counted a single time. The V and J genes are TRBV7-2 and TRBJ2-7; 8 bases map to TRBD2. Trimming cost V 3 bases and J 0 bases; bases outside gene matches: 1. The CDR3 sequence is 14 residues long. Germline CDR1 reads SGHTA; CDR2 reads FQGNSA. DNA of the CDR3: TGTGCCAGCAGCTTCAGCGGGGGCTCCTACGAGCAGTACTTC. Encoded protein: CASSFSGGSYEQYF. The full variable domain, in which reference TRBV7-2 and TRBJ2-7 provide the parts outside the CDR3, is GAGVSQSPSNKVTEKGKDVELRCDPISGHTALYWYRQSLGQGLEFLIYFQGNSAPDKSGLPSDRFSAERTGGSVSTLTIQRTQQEDSAVYLCASSFSGGSYEQYFGPGTRLTVT.

CDR3 nucleotide sequence: TGTGCCAGCAGCTTTAAGGGGGTCGGTCAGCCCCAGCATTTT. It translates to CASSFKGVGQPQHF. This chain uses TRBV7-2 with TRBJ1-5; weak D call: TRBD1 (6 bases). V was pared by 3 bases and J by 6 bases, with 12 bases between. CDR3 length: 14 residues. Germline V gene sequence: CDR1 SGHTA, CDR2 FQGNSA.

The chain employs TRBV7-3 and TRBJ2-3; D perhaps matches TRBD1 (6 bases). The germline V and J ends were trimmed by 5 bases and 5 bases, with 20 bases remaining between them. The CDR3 contains 16 residues. Germline V gene data show CDR1 as SGHTA and CDR2 as FQGTGA. The DNA of the CDR3 is TGTGCCAGCAGCCCAGACGGCCGAGGGGGTGTAGATACGCAGTATTTT. This translates into CASSPDGRGGVDTQYF.

This clone was recorded once. The chain joins TRBV12-3 or TRBV12-4 to TRBJ1-5; D is possibly TRBD1 (5 bases). Trimming shortened V by 5 bases and J by 6 bases, and 8 bases separated the two germline ends. The CDR3 covers 12 residues. Here the CDR3 DNA reads TGTGCCAGCAGTCAGGGCAGTCAGCCCCAGCATTTT. Its protein product is CASSQGSQPQHF.

V gene TRBV9 combines with J gene TRBJ2-3; TRBD2 matches 11 bases. The CDR3 has 17 amino acids. Germline V gene data show CDR1 as SGDLS and CDR2 as YYNGEE. V shed 3 bases, J shed 0 bases, and the junction held 6 bases outside the gene matches. CDR3 region: CASSDSGGAFSTDTQYF. In nucleotides, the CDR3 is TGTGCCAGCAGCGATAGCGGGGGGGCCTTTAGCACAGATACGCAGTATTTT.

This clone was seen a few times. The chain combines TRBV11-3 with TRBJ2-2, with TRBD1 matching 8 bases. The CDR3 has 14 amino acids. CDR1 and CDR2 (germline): SGHNT, YENEEA. The trim removed 4 bases at V and 3 bases at J, leaving 1 base unmatched. CDR3 amino acids: CASSYRGDTGELFF. Here the CDR3 DNA reads TGTGCCAGCAGCTACAGGGGGGACACCGGGGAGCTGTTTTTT.

The chain is built from TRBV2 and TRBJ1-2, with D possibly matching TRBD1 (6 bases). The CDR3 length is 13 residues. Germline lookup yields CDR1 SNHLY and CDR2 FYNNEI. V lost 8 bases, J lost 5 bases, and 15 bases lay in between. CDR3 sequence (DNA): TGTGCCAGCCGACAGGCCCTTGGGTATGGCTACACCTTC. It is translated as CASRQALGYGYTF.

V and J are TRBV12-2 and TRBJ1-5. TRBV12-2 is assigned pseudogene status. The CDR3 loop spans 12 amino acids. The chain's CDR3 is CASRPIGQPQHF. The CDR3, as DNA: TGTGCAAGTCGCCCTATCGGTCAGCCCCAGCATTTT.

CDR3 DNA: TGTGCCATCAGGTTACAGGGTCAGAACACTGAAGCTTTCTTT. Its translation: CAIRLQGQNTEAFF. V usage is TRBV10-3 and J usage is TRBJ1-1; the D gene is possibly TRBD1 (6 bases). The CDR3 has 14 residues. Germline CDR1 ENHRY, CDR2 SYGVKD. Trimming removed 6 bases at V and 1 base at J, with 12 bases between.

This clone was found once. The chain carries TRBV30 and TRBJ1-1, with unresolved D. The CDR3 is made up of 13 amino acids. V lost 1 base, J lost 1 base, and 7 bases lay in between. In germline, CDR1 is GTSNPN, CDR2 SVGIG (reference sequence). CDR3 sequence: CAWSELKNTEAFF. The CDR3 coding sequence is TGTGCCTGGAGTGAACTAAAGAACACTGAAGCTTTCTTT.

The CDR3 sequence: CASSGGFYEQYF. CDR3 DNA sequence: TGTGCCAGCTCTGGAGGATTCTACGAGCAGTACTTC. This chain uses TRBV2 with TRBJ2-7; a weak D match, TRBD2 (5 bases). Germline lookup yields CDR1 SNHLY and CDR2 FYNNEI. CDR3 length: 12 amino acids. Trimming cost V 8 bases and J 3 bases, with 11 bases left between them. Full variable domain (missing parts from reference TRBV2 and TRBJ2-7): EPEVTQTPSHQVTQMGQEVILRCVPISNHLYFYWYRQILGQKVEFLVSFYNNEISEKSEIFDDQFSVERPDGSNFTLKIRSTKLEDSAMYFCASSGGFYEQYFGPGTRLTVT.

The chain employs TRBV28 and TRBJ1-1, with D unclear. Trimming left V 6 bases short and J 0 bases short, with 14 bases between. This CDR3 is built from 15 residues. From germline, CDR1 is MDHEN and CDR2 SYDVKM. This CDR3 is CASRRIGVMNTEAFF. The DNA of the CDR3 is TGTGCCAGCAGGAGGATTGGCGTCATGAACACTGAAGCTTTCTTT.

The V call is TRBV19, the J call TRBJ1-1; D unresolved. The CDR3 is made up of 14 amino acids. Trimming pared 2 bases from V and 1 base from J, leaving 8 bases between. Germline V CDR1 and CDR2: LNHDA, SQIVND (reference sequence). CDR3 sequence reads: CASSISAGNTEAFF. CDR3 nucleotides: TGTGCCAGTAGTATATCGGCAGGGAACACTGAAGCTTTCTTT.